The clone carrying this T cell receptor beta chain turned up a few times. Its specificity is unknown. The data derive from a study of T-cell reconstitution after alpha-beta-depleted transplantation in children. The study's findings and limits: Recipient T cells and thymic progenitors that survived were the source of the high TCRbeta diversity seen at day 60 in some patients. Roughly two months post-transplant, alpha-beta T cells reportedly originated from several hundred graft clones that had expanded. One year post-transplant, T-cell counts and diversity were largely derived from T cells produced anew.

The CDR3 covers 15 residues. Germline CDR1 and CDR2: DFQATT and SNEGSKA (reference sequence). Losses at the gene ends were 1 base for V and 0 bases for J; bases not matched to a gene: 3. Construction of the TCRbeta library involved unique molecular identifiers. MiXCR, applied by TCRdb to the PCR reads, yields one record per CDR3 protein. The table includes roughly 670,000 distinct CDR3 sequences, under 15% detected once. The origin of this receptor is a girl aged 2 to 9 with congenital amegakaryocytic thrombocytopenia, due to receive a stem cell transplant. The source was PBMCs, collected before TCRalphabeta/CD19-depleted stem cell transplant. The chain joins TRBV20-1 to TRBJ1-2, with 9 bases fitting TRBD1. CDR3 sequence: CSARGTGATNYGYTF. CDR3 nucleotide sequence: TGCAGTGCTAGAGGGACAGGGGCCACTAACTATGGCTACACCTTC.